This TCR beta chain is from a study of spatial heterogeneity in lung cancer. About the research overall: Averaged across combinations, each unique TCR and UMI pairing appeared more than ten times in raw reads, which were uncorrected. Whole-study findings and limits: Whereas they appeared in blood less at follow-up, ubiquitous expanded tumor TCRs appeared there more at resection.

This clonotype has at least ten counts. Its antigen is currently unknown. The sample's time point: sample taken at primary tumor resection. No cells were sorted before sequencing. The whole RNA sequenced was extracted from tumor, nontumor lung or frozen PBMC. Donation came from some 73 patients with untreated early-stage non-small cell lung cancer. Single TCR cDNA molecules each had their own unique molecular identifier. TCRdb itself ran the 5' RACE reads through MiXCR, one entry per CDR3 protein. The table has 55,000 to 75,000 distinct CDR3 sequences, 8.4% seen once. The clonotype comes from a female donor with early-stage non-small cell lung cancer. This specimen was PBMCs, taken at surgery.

The CDR3 DNA sequence: TGTGCCAGCAGTGGGGGTATAGGCTCCTACGAGCAGTACTTC. Its translation is CASSGGIGSYEQYF. V usage is TRBV2 and J usage is TRBJ2-7; no clear D. CDR1 is SNHLY and CDR2 is FYNNEI in the germline V gene. Deletions cut 4 bases from V and 0 bases from J, with 10 bases between. This CDR3 is built from 14 residues.